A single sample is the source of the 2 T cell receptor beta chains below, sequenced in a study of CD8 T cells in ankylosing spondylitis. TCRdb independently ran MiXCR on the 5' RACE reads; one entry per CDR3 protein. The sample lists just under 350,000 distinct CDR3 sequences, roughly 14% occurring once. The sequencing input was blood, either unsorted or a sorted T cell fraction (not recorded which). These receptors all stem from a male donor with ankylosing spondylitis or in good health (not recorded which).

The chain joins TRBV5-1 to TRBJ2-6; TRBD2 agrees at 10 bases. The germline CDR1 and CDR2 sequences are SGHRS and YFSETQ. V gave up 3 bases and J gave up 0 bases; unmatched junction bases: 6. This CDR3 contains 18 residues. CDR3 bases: TGCGCCAGCAGCTCAGGACTAGCGGCACTCTCTGGGGCCAACGTCCTGACTTTC. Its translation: CASSSGLAALSGANVLTF.

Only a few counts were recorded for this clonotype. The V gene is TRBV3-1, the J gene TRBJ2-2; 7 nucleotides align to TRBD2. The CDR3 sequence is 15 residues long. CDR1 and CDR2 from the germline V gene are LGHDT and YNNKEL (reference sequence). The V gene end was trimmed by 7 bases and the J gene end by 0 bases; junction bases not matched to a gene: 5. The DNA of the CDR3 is TGTGCCAGCAATTATCTAGCGGCGAACACCGGGGAGCTGTTTTTT. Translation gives CASNYLAANTGELFF.